The T cell receptor (beta chain) described here comes from a study of human CD8 memory T cell subsets. Points from the study as a whole: In this study, sequencing was restricted to T cell receptor beta chains only. Only minimal overlap was seen between the stem-like memory and the precursor exhausted T cell repertoires.

CCR7+ PD-1+ TIGIT+ early memory CD8+ T cells with exhausted-like traits constituted the TPEX cells. Enriched by negative magnetic separation, total CD8+ T cells were obtained. RNA was isolated from duplicate vials, each containing 150,000 sorted CD8+ T cells, for every subset. Germline V gives CDR1 LGHDT, CDR2 YNNKEL (reference sequence). This CDR3 is built from 15 residues. In regard to this clonotype: Its antigen is unknown.

Making the TCR beta libraries relied on UMI-labeled 5' RACE. TCRdb reprocessed the 5' RACE reads and reports one entry per CDR3 protein, with no DNA. The sample shows fewer than 7,500 distinct CDR3 sequences, and under 25% sits with its ten largest clones. The origin of this receptor is a human donor in good health. The V and J genes are TRBV3-1 and TRBJ2-1; the TCRdb call, TRBD2, lacks DNA for checking. Material: CD8+ T cells from PBMCs. The CDR3: CASSPSGLESNEQFF.